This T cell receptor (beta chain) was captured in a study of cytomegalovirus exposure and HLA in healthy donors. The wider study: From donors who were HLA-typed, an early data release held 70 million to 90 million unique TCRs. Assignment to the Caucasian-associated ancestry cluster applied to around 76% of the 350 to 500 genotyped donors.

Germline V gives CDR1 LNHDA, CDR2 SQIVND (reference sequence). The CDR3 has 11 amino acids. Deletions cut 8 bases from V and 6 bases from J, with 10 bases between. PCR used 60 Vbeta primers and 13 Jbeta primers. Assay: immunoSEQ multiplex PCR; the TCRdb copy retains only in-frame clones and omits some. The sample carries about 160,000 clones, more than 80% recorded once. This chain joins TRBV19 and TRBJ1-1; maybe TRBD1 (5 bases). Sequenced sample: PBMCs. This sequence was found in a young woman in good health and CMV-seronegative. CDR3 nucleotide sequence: TGTGCCAGTGCAGGGTTTCCTGAAGCTTTCTTT. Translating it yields CASAGFPEAFF.